A single T cell receptor (beta chain) is shown here with its context. Its specificity is unknown. V shed 5 bases and J 4 bases; nucleotides not matched to a gene: 7. The CDR3 extends over 14 amino acids. Germline V gene data show CDR1 as SEHNR and CDR2 as FQNEAQ (reference sequence). With 60 Vbeta and 13 Jbeta primers, the PCR was carried out. Repertoires were generated with immunoSEQ multiplex PCR, while TCRdb's copy carries only in-frame clones and drops some. This sample contains just over 200,000 clones. These data originate in a study of cytomegalovirus exposure and HLA in healthy donors. Study observations and caveats: Data from an earlier analysis indicated that most TCR beta V segments were productive either about 90% or about 30% of the time. For most TCR sequences rarity was the rule, although some public TCRs occurred in many donors. Highly shared variants forming one cluster were likely a sequencing artifact.

The TCR was taken from a girl aged 2-10 years in good health and CMV-seropositive. V is TRBV7-9 and J is TRBJ1-2; 7 nucleotides match TRBD1. Sequenced: PBMCs. This CDR3 reads CASSPRDSSYGYTF. The CDR3, as DNA: TGTGCCAGCAGCCCACGGGACAGTTCCTATGGCTACACCTTC.